This entry lists 26 T cell receptor beta chains sequenced from one sample in a study of T cell repertoires in cytomegalovirus infection. TCRdb re-analysed the reads in MiXCR, keeping a single row per CDR3 protein. The sample contains some 230,000 distinct CDR3 sequences, under 25% of which appear only once. The specimen was CD8+ T cells from PBMCs. These receptors originate from a human donor in good health (CMV status not recorded). Some clones in this sample may be carry-over from other donors' samples.

The chain joins TRBV29-1 to TRBJ1-1; 10 bases agree with TRBD1. The germline gives CDR1 SQVTM, CDR2 ANQGSEA. This CDR3 contains 12 residues. V shed 7 bases and J 7 bases; nucleotides not matched to a gene: 6. Here the CDR3 reads CSAKDRGVEAFF. DNA of the CDR3: TGCAGCGCCAAGGACAGGGGGGTTGAAGCTTTCTTT.

The rearrangement joins TRBV4-1 to TRBJ2-7, with D possibly being TRBD2 (6 bases). The CDR3 sequence is 14 residues long. Germline V gene data show CDR1 as MGHRA and CDR2 as YSYEKL. Between the trimmed V and J ends, which lost 1 base and 4 bases, there was a span of 11 bases. The CDR3 sequence is CASSQGLGWYEQYF. For the CDR3, the DNA is TGCGCCAGCAGCCAAGGACTAGGGTGGTACGAGCAGTACTTC.

DNA for the CDR3: TGTGCCAGCAGCTTACCCCGAGCTGAGGAGCAGTTCTTC. Encoded protein: CASSLPRAEEQFF. The chain uses TRBV7-9 and TRBJ2-1; D remains unclear. This CDR3 spans 13 amino acids. V dropped 2 bases and J dropped 10 bases, with 12 bases sitting between them. Germline-derived CDR1 and CDR2 are SEHNR and FQNEAQ (reference sequence).

The J gene is TRBJ2-1, the V gene TRBV28; no clear D. The V and J ends lost 6 bases and 8 bases respectively, with 11 bases between them. CDR3 length equals 12 residues. Germline assignment: CDR1 MDHEN and CDR2 SYDVKM. The CDR3 is CASSSLGYEQFF. The CDR3 DNA is TGTGCCAGCAGCTCCCTGGGGTATGAGCAGTTCTTC.

This chain joins TRBV28 and TRBJ2-2, with no clear D. The CDR3 contains 13 residues. From germline, CDR1 is MDHEN and CDR2 SYDVKM. V was pared by 2 bases and J by 5 bases, with 6 bases between. The CDR3 DNA follows: TGTGCCAGCAGTTTAGGGTTTACCGGGGAGCTGTTTTTT. Protein sequence: CASSLGFTGELFF.

The chain combines TRBV20-1 with TRBJ1-4; D is unresolved. The germline V gene encodes CDR1 DFQATT and CDR2 SNEGSKA (reference sequence). The CDR3 consists of 14 residues. Trimming removed 4 bases from V and 0 bases from J, with 9 bases in between. The CDR3 DNA reads TGCAGTGCTATAACCGGGACAACTAATGAAAAACTGTTTTTT. Its protein product is CSAITGTTNEKLFF.

The chain joins TRBV25-1 to TRBJ2-3, with D unresolved. The V gene's germline CDR1 is MGHDK and CDR2 SYGVNS. The CDR3 extends over 15 amino acids. Trimming pared 2 bases from V and 0 bases from J, leaving 9 bases between. The CDR3 reads CASSERRSSTDTQYF. In DNA, the CDR3 is TGTGCCAGCAGTGAACGCCGGTCTAGCACAGATACGCAGTATTTT.

This clonotype was seen more than once but under ten times. The J gene is TRBJ2-1, the V gene TRBV15, with D possibly TRBD1 on 6 matching bases. CDR1 is LNHNV, CDR2 YYDKDF, per germline (reference sequence). The CDR3 runs 15 residues. V shed 1 base and J shed 8 bases, with 15 bases lying between them. The CDR3 loop is CATSRAGNRVHEQFF. As DNA, the CDR3 is TGTGCCACCAGCAGAGCCGGAAACAGGGTCCATGAGCAGTTCTTC.

This clonotype was seen a few times. The chain has TRBV5-1 and TRBJ2-7, with D tentatively TRBD1 or TRBD2 (5 bases each). Per germline, CDR1 SGHRS and CDR2 YFSETQ. The CDR3 is 14 amino acids. V shed 6 bases and J shed 5 bases, with 18 bases lying between them. The CDR3: CASKWDGLRNEQYF. The CDR3 nucleotides read TGCGCCAGCAAATGGGACGGCCTTAGGAACGAGCAGTACTTC.

The chain is built from TRBV4-1 and TRBJ1-2; D ambiguous. This CDR3 comprises 14 residues. With 3 bases removed from V and 2 bases from J, the gap between germline ends came to 10 bases. CDR1 and CDR2 from the germline V gene are MGHRA and YSYEKL. CDR3 amino acids: CASSQLGNNYGYTF. DNA for the CDR3: TGCGCCAGCAGCCAGCTGGGCAACAACTATGGCTACACCTTC.

This clonotype was detected a few times. The V gene is TRBV20-1, the J gene TRBJ1-1; D unresolved. The length of the CDR3 is 14 residues. With 0 bases removed from V and 6 bases from J, the gap between germline ends came to 14 bases. Per germline, CDR1 DFQATT and CDR2 SNEGSKA (reference sequence). The DNA for the CDR3 is TGCAGTGCTAGAGAAGTTGGGGTTGGGGCTGAAGCTTTCTTT. Encoded protein: CSAREVGVGAEAFF.

This clonotype was seen ten or more times. The chain links TRBV11-2 to TRBJ2-7; 8 positions match TRBD1. V dropped 3 bases and J dropped 5; count of bases not matched to a gene: 6. Germline assignment: CDR1 SGHAT and CDR2 FQNNGV. The CDR3 covers 14 residues. The CDR3 here is CASSFQTGVDEQYF. The CDR3, as DNA: TGTGCCAGCAGCTTCCAGACAGGGGTGGACGAGCAGTACTTC.

This clonotype was detected many times. The rearrangement uses TRBV7-6 and TRBJ2-1; D is unclear. CDR1 and CDR2 (germline): SGHVS, FNYEAQ. The V and J ends lost 1 base and 6 bases respectively, with 13 bases between them. The CDR3 extends over 15 amino acids. CDR3: CASSLGAVSGNEQFF. CDR3 DNA: TGTGCCAGCAGCTTAGGCGCGGTTTCCGGCAATGAGCAGTTCTTC.

This clonotype was detected only once. The chain combines TRBV7-9 with TRBJ1-2; TRBD1 is a possible D gene (6 bases). CDR3 size: 15 residues. The germline V gene encodes CDR1 SEHNR and CDR2 FQNEAQ (reference sequence). The V gene lost 1 base and the J gene lost 0 bases, with 9 bases spanning the gap. The DNA of the CDR3 is TGTGCCAGCAGCTTAGTACAGGGAACTAACTATGGCTACACCTTC. Protein sequence: CASSLVQGTNYGYTF.

This clonotype came up many times. CDR3 protein: CASSFGTGAKNIQYF. The CDR3 region has the DNA TGTGCCAGCAGCTTTGGGACCGGAGCCAAAAACATTCAGTACTTC. The chain employs TRBV11-1 and TRBJ2-4, with D perhaps assigned TRBD1 or TRBD2 (5 bases each). Trimming removed 3 bases from V and 0 bases from J, with 9 bases in between. The germline V gene has CDR1 SGHAT and CDR2 FQDESV (reference sequence). The CDR3 loop spans 15 amino acids.

This clonotype has at least ten counts. The genes are TRBV7-6 and TRBJ2-1, with TRBD2 matching 11 bases. The CDR3 length is 15 residues. V lost 1 base and J lost 6; bases outside the gene matches: 2. Looked up from germline, CDR1 is SGHVS and CDR2 is FNYEAQ. CDR3 amino acids: CASSLDSGGGNEQFF. Here the CDR3 DNA reads TGTGCCAGCAGCTTAGATAGCGGGGGGGGCAATGAGCAGTTCTTC.

This clonotype was observed many times. This sequence joins TRBV7-2 and TRBJ1-5, with 11 bases identical to TRBD1. The germline V gene has CDR1 SGHTA and CDR2 FQGNSA. The V segment lost 5 bases and the J segment 5 bases; nucleotides outside the gene matches: 5. This CDR3 has 15 residues. CDR3 in DNA: TGTGCCAGCAGCCGGGACAGGGGGTATGATCAGCCCCAGCATTTT. Translating gives CASSRDRGYDQPQHF.

This clonotype was seen at least ten times. The chain carries TRBV12-3 or TRBV12-4 and TRBJ2-1, with D unresolved. Trimming left V 7 bases short and J 4 bases short, with 8 bases between. CDR3 length equals 12 residues. The chain's CDR3 is CASTLSYNEQFF. CDR3 DNA sequence: TGTGCCAGCACCTTATCTTACAATGAGCAGTTCTTC.

The V gene is TRBV6-5, the J gene TRBJ2-1, with D tentatively TRBD2 (5 bases). The CDR3 spans 12 residues. V was clipped by 2 bases and J by 7 bases, with 6 bases between them. Germline CDR1 reads MNHEY; CDR2 reads SVGAGI. The CDR3 DNA sequence: TGTGCCAGCAGTTACGGGGAGAATGAGCAGTTCTTC. Its protein is CASSYGENEQFF.

J is TRBJ2-1 and V is TRBV20-1; D could derive from TRBD1 or TRBD2 (5 bases each). The CDR3 totals 18 residues. Trimming removed 4 bases from V and 2 bases from J, with 24 bases in between. Germline values: CDR1 DFQATT, CDR2 SNEGSKA (reference sequence). The CDR3 DNA is TGCAGTGCTACTTCGGCGCGTCCTTCAGGGAGAGCCTACAATGAGCAGTTCTTC. Protein: CSATSARPSGRAYNEQFF.

This clonotype has just a few counts. The chain joins TRBV5-4 to TRBJ2-1; 9 positions match TRBD2. Germline CDR1 is SGHNT and CDR2 is YYREEE (reference sequence). CDR3 length equals 14 residues. J lost 3 bases, V lost 5 bases, and 3 bases had no gene match. CDR3 protein: CASSSSGDYNEQFF. CDR3 coding DNA: TGTGCCAGCAGTTCTAGCGGGGACTACAATGAGCAGTTCTTC. The full variable domain, its missing parts supplied by reference TRBV5-4 and TRBJ2-1, is ETGVTQSPTHLIKTRGQQVTLRCSSQSGHNTVSWYQQALGQGPQFIFQYYREEENGRGNFPPRFSGLQFPNYSSELNVNALELDDSALYLCASSSSGDYNEQFFGPGTRLTVL.

The chain has TRBV6-2 or TRBV6-3 and TRBJ1-1; D call uncertain. Trimming removed 3 bases at V and 7 bases at J, with 12 bases between. The CDR3 spans 13 residues. The germline CDR1 and CDR2 sequences are MNHEY and SVGEGT. The CDR3 region has the DNA TGTGCCAGCAGTTATATCCTAGCGGGTGAAGCTTTCTTT. This gives the protein CASSYILAGEAFF.

The rearrangement joins TRBV7-9 to TRBJ1-4, with 9 bases identical to TRBD1. V shed 5 bases, J shed 5 bases, and the junction held 3 bases outside the gene matches. The CDR3 has 14 amino acids. From germline, CDR1 is SEHNR and CDR2 FQNEAQ (reference sequence). CDR3 sequence reads: CASSGDRENEKLFF. DNA for the CDR3: TGTGCCAGCAGCGGGGACAGGGAAAATGAAAAACTGTTTTTT.

V is TRBV3-1 and J is TRBJ2-3; the match to TRBD2 covers 7 bases. The V and J ends lost 0 bases and 2 bases, in that order; junction bases with no gene match: 8. Germline CDR1 and CDR2: LGHDT and YNNKEL (reference sequence). The CDR3 totals 17 residues. CDR3 DNA: TGTGCCAGCAGCCAAGATCAGGACGGGGGGACCACAGATACGCAGTATTTT. Protein sequence: CASSQDQDGGTTDTQYF.

This chain links TRBV29-1 with TRBJ1-1; D is ambiguous. The V gene lost 1 base and the J gene lost 4 bases, with 7 bases spanning the gap. The CDR3 has 12 residues. Germline lookup yields CDR1 SQVTM and CDR2 ANQGSEA. The CDR3 DNA sequence: TGCAGCGTTGAAGGGGTAGGCACTGAAGCTTTCTTT. Its protein is CSVEGVGTEAFF.

This clonotype was counted a few times. The chain links TRBV6-1 to TRBJ1-1, with a tentative D call TRBD1 (5 bases). Germline V gene lookup returns CDR1 MNHNS and CDR2 SASEGT. The CDR3 spans 15 residues. Trimming took 6 bases from V and 2 from J, leaving 16 bases between them. The DNA of the CDR3 is TGTGCCAGCAGCCCTACAGGACATTTAAACACTGAAGCTTTCTTT. Encoded protein: CASSPTGHLNTEAFF.